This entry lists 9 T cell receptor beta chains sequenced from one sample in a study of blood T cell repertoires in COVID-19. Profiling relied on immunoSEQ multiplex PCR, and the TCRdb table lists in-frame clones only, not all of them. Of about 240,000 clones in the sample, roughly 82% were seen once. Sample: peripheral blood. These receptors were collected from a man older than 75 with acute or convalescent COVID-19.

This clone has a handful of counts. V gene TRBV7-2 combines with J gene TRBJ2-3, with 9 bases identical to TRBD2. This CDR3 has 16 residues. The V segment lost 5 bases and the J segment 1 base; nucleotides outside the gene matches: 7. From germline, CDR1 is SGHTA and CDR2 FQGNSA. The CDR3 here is CASSLLAGAGTDTQYF. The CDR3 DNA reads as TGTGCCAGCAGCCTATTAGCGGGGGCCGGCACAGATACGCAGTATTTT.

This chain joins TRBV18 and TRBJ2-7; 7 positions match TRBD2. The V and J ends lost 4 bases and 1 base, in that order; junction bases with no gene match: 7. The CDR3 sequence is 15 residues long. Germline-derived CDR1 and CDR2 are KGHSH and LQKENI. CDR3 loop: CASSLAGGGSYEQYF. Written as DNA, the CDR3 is TGTGCCAGCTCACTAGCGGGCGGGGGATCCTACGAGCAGTACTTC.

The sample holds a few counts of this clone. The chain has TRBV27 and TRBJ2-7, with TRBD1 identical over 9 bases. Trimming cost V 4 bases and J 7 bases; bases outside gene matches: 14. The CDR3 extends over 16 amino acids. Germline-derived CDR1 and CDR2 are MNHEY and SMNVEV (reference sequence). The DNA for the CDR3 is TGTGCCAGCAGTTCAACCGGGACAGGGAACCTACGGGAGCAGTACTTC. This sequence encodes CASSSTGTGNLREQYF.

The CDR3 nucleotides are TGTGCCAGCAGTGAGGTCAATCAGCCCCAGCATTTT. Translating gives CASSEVNQPQHF. The V call is TRBV28, the J call TRBJ1-5; D unresolved. V lost 5 bases and J 3 bases, leaving 5 bases between the germline ends. CDR1 MDHEN and CDR2 SYDVKM come from the germline V gene. The CDR3 consists of 12 residues.

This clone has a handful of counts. The CDR3 nucleotides are TGTGCCAGCAGCTTAGGTTCAGGGAACAATCAGCCCCAGCATTTT. Translation gives CASSLGSGNNQPQHF. The chain joins TRBV11-2 to TRBJ1-5; D might be TRBD1 (5 bases). Germline loops: CDR1 SGHAT, CDR2 FQNNGV. The CDR3 loop spans 15 amino acids. Deletions cut 1 base from V and 3 bases from J, with 10 bases between.

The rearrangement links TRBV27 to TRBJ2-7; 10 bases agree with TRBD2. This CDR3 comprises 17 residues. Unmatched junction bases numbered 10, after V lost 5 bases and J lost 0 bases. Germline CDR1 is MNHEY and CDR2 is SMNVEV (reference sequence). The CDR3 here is CASSPLQLAGGSYEQYF. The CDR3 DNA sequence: TGTGCCAGCAGTCCCCTACAATTAGCGGGGGGCTCCTACGAGCAGTACTTC.

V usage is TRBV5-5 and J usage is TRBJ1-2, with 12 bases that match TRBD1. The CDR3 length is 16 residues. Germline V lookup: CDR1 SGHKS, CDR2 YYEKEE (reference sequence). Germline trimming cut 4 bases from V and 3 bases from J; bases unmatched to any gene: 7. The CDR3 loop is CASSLSGTGGDYGYTF. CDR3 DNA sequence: TGTGCCAGCAGCCTGAGTGGGACAGGGGGCGACTATGGCTACACCTTC.

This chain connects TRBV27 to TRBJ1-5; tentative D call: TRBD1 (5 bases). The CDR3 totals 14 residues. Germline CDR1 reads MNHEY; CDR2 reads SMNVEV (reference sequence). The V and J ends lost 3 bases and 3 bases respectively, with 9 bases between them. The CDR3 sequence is CASSLVGLNQPQHF. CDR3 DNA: TGTGCCAGCAGTTTGGTGGGACTCAATCAGCCCCAGCATTTT.

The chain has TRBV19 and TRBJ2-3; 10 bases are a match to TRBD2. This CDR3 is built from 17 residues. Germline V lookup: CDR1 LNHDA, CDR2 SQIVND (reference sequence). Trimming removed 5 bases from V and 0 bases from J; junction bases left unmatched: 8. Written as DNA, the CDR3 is TGTGCCAGTAGTCCGGGACTAGCGAGATCTAGCACAGATACGCAGTATTTT. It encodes CASSPGLARSSTDTQYF.